This TCR beta chain was observed in a study of blood T cells in healthy people across ages. General study results and limits: No conclusive comparison of naive versus antigen-experienced cells was possible with unsorted PBMCs.

Healthy Russian Caucasian donors spanned ages roughly 6 to 100 years. A note on this clonotype: Its antigen is as yet unknown.

This CDR3 comprises 14 residues. Trimming took off 10 bases at V and 7 bases at J, with 17 bases between the two ends. The germline gives CDR1 ENHRY, CDR2 SYGVKD. The authors ran a second PCR of roughly 7 to 11 cycles using a sample-barcoded 5' primer and a J-beta primer mix. One entry per CDR3 protein results from TCRdb running MiXCR on the 5' RACE reads. The sample carries 800,000 or so distinct CDR3 sequences, about half recorded once. Material for sequencing was blood. The chain joins TRBV10-3 to TRBJ1-6; tentative D call: TRBD1 (5 bases). This sequence originates from a man of 80 years or more in good health. CDR3 residues: CATQAGGVNSPLHF. The CDR3, as DNA: TGTGCCACCCAGGCCGGAGGGGTGAATTCACCCCTCCACTTT.